The clone carrying this T cell receptor (beta chain) showed up many times. The target antigen is unknown. V trimming: 2 bases; J trimming: 3 bases; junction bases outside the gene matches: 7. This CDR3 spans 16 amino acids. Germline CDR1 is MNHEY and CDR2 is SVGEGT. Hyperthyroidism had been newly diagnosed in patients aged 18 to 65, and its duration was under 2 months. This specimen comes from a study of T cells in Graves' hyperthyroidism and ophthalmopathy. Study observations and caveats: The model's output predicted ophthalmopathy at a median of roughly 6.9 months prior to onset.

RNA transcripts yielded amplified TCR beta CDR3 regions. The TCR CDR3 first-round RT-PCR relied on the HTBI primer set. TCRdb used MiXCR to reprocess the multiplex PCR reads, holding one entry per CDR3 protein. The sample gives hundreds of thousands of distinct CDR3 sequences, approximately 13% of which show up once; 9.2% is in the top ten. Material: blood. This sequence was found in a woman aged 18-30 years with Graves' hyperthyroidism. The chain is built from TRBV6-2 or TRBV6-3 and TRBJ2-1, with 7 bases matching TRBD2. The chain's CDR3 is CASSYAPSGLYNEQFF. The CDR3 nucleotides read TGTGCCAGCAGTTACGCGCCTAGCGGCCTCTACAATGAGCAGTTCTTC.